The 5 T cell receptor beta chains presented below share a single source sample, sequenced in a study of cytomegalovirus exposure and HLA in healthy donors. PCR employed 60 Vbeta and 13 Jbeta primers. Produced via immunoSEQ multiplex PCR; TCRdb's table is partial and in-frame only. The sample includes 58,000 or so clones, 65% to 75% of them seen just once. Source material: PBMCs. Every receptor here comes from a man aged 50 to 60 in good health and CMV-seropositive.

The gene calls are TRBV29-1 and TRBJ1-1; 7 bases are shared with TRBD1. The J segment lost 1 base and the V segment lost 5 bases, leaving 7 bases of the junction unmatched. CDR1 is SQVTM and CDR2 is ANQGSEA in the germline V gene. The CDR3 runs 14 residues. CDR3 sequence (DNA): TGCAGCGTTAGACAGGGCTGGGGGAACACTGAAGCTTTCTTT. This sequence encodes CSVRQGWGNTEAFF.

V is TRBV27 and J is TRBJ2-5, with 9 bases aligning to TRBD2. This CDR3 region has 15 residues. Germline V CDR1 and CDR2: MNHEY, SMNVEV (reference sequence). V lost 4 bases, J lost 5 bases, and 8 bases stayed unmatched. CDR3 DNA: TGTGCCAGCAGTTCCGGCGGGGGGGAGTTTGAGACCCAGTACTTC. Protein sequence: CASSSGGGEFETQYF.

There are a few counts of this clone. This chain joins TRBV5-1 and TRBJ1-6; D call uncertain. Per the germline V gene, CDR1 is SGHRS and CDR2 is YFSETQ. Trimming pared 4 bases from V and 7 bases from J, leaving 12 bases between. This CDR3 has 14 residues. For the CDR3, the DNA is TGCGCCAGCAGCCATTACCTGAGCAATTCACCCCTCCACTTT. It yields the protein CASSHYLSNSPLHF.

This chain joins TRBV5-1 and TRBJ2-3; TRBD2 matches 9 bases. V trimming: 2 bases; J trimming: 6 bases; junction bases outside the gene matches: 4. This CDR3 comprises 14 residues. Germline lookup yields CDR1 SGHRS and CDR2 YFSETQ. CDR3 nucleotide sequence: TGCGCCAGCAGCTTTTTAGCGGGAGACGATACGCAGTATTTT. Translation gives CASSFLAGDDTQYF.

V usage is TRBV11-2 and J usage is TRBJ2-7, with 7 bases lining up with TRBD1. The V and J ends lost 3 bases and 2 bases, in that order; junction bases with no gene match: 10. The CDR3 sequence is 16 residues long. In germline, CDR1 is SGHAT, CDR2 FQNNGV. The CDR3 here is CASSFRFTGVPYEQYF. The DNA for the CDR3 is TGTGCCAGCAGCTTCAGATTTACAGGGGTCCCCTACGAGCAGTACTTC. Filled out from reference TRBV11-2 and TRBJ2-7, the complete variable domain reads EAGVAQSPRYKIIEKRQSVAFWCNPISGHATLYWYQQILGQGPKLLIQFQNNGVVDDSQLPKDRFSAERLKGVDSTLKIQPAKLEDSAVYLCASSFRFTGVPYEQYFGPGTRLTVT.